The 25 T cell receptor beta chains below all came from one sample that was sequenced in a study of vaccination and CD4 T cells after COVID-19. Their target antigens are unknown. Sequenced with the Oncomine TCR Beta short-read assay was DNA taken from cultured CD4+ T cells. Using its own MiXCR run on the PCR reads, TCRdb lists one record per CDR3 protein. The sample holds 9,900 or so distinct CDR3 sequences; around 75% are singletons and the top ten take more than 7.5%. Specified treatment: approximately nine-day PBMC culture with coronavirus spike peptide pools or control peptides (ViraFEST assay). The sequenced material came from CD4+ T cells from blood, cultured in vitro. These receptors came from a human donor who had recovered from COVID-19.

In this sample, this clonotype is medium-sized (0.01 to 0.1%). J is TRBJ2-2 and V is TRBV27; 7 nucleotides line up with TRBD2. The V and J ends lost 10 bases and 6 bases, in that order; junction bases with no gene match: 11. This CDR3 comprises 14 residues. Germline V lookup: CDR1 MNHEY, CDR2 SMNVEV (reference sequence). CDR3 region: CATTGPRGAGELFF. CDR3 nucleotides: TGTGCCACCACCGGACCCCGGGGGGCCGGGGAGCTGTTTTTT.

For the CDR3, the DNA is TGTGCCAGCAGTCCCCTCGGGGCTGGAGGAAACACCATATATTTT. Translating gives CASSPLGAGGNTIYF. This chain links TRBV6-1 with TRBJ1-3, with D possibly being TRBD1 (5 bases). The CDR3 runs 15 residues. Germline loops: CDR1 MNHNS, CDR2 SASEGT. Trimming removed 5 bases at V and 4 bases at J, with 15 bases between.

The rearrangement links TRBV7-7 to TRBJ2-5; TRBD2 matches 12 bases. There are 15 residues in the CDR3. CDR1 and CDR2 (germline): SSHAT, FNYEAQ (reference sequence). CDR3 coding DNA: TGTGCTACCTCGCAGACTAGCGGGAGCGGCGAGACCCAGTACTTC. Translated: CATSQTSGSGETQYF. The variable domain in full, with the rest retrieved from reference TRBV7-7 and TRBJ2-5, is GAGVSQSPRYKVTKRGQDVTLRCDPISSHATLYWYQQALGQGPEFLTYFNYEAQPDKSGLPSDRFSAERPEGSISTLTIQRTEQRDSAMYRCATSQTSGSGETQYFGPGTRLLVL.

This clonotype was detected only once. This sequence joins TRBV19 and TRBJ2-1, with TRBD2 matching 7 bases. Per germline, CDR1 LNHDA and CDR2 SQIVND (reference sequence). This CDR3 region has 14 residues. With V trimmed by 5 bases and J by 6 bases, 7 bases remained unmatched. Here the CDR3 DNA reads TGTGCCAGTAGTCAAGCGGGACCTAGCAATGAGCAGTTCTTC. It specifies CASSQAGPSNEQFF.

Sample share makes this clonotype medium-sized. J is TRBJ1-2 and V is TRBV6-4; D unresolved. The CDR3 is 12 residues long. V gave up 6 bases and J gave up 6 bases, with 11 bases separating them. Looked up from germline, CDR1 is MRHNA and CDR2 is SNTAGT. The CDR3 loop is CASSSQENGYTF. The CDR3, as DNA: TGTGCCAGCAGCTCCCAGGAGAATGGCTACACCTTC.

This clonotype has a handful of counts. This chain uses TRBV6-2 or TRBV6-3 with TRBJ2-5; D ambiguous. CDR1 MNHEY and CDR2 SVGEGT come from the germline V gene. The CDR3 is made up of 14 amino acids. Trimming took off 5 bases at V and 2 bases at J, with 12 bases between the two ends. CDR3 sequence reads: CASSKPTKQETQYF. DNA for the CDR3: TGTGCCAGCAGTAAACCCACTAAACAAGAGACCCAGTACTTC.

The chain combines TRBV7-9 with TRBJ2-5; TRBD1 is a possible D gene (5 bases). V lost 1 base and J lost 1, with 22 bases in between. The germline CDR1 and CDR2 sequences are SEHNR and FQNEAQ (reference sequence). This CDR3 has 19 residues. The CDR3 DNA sequence: TGTGCCAGCAGCTTAGTCGCCCTCTCGGACATTATTCGCCAAGAGACCCAGTACTTC. This gives the protein CASSLVALSDIIRQETQYF. Supplemented by reference TRBV7-9 and TRBJ2-5, the full variable domain reads DTGVSQNPRHKITKRGQNVTFRCDPISEHNRLYWYRQTLGQGPEFLTYFQNEAQLEKSRLLSDRFSAERPKGSFSTLEIQRTEQGDSAMYLCASSLVALSDIIRQETQYFGPGTRLLVL.

A few counts support this clonotype. This sequence joins TRBV20-1 and TRBJ2-7, with 9 bases matching TRBD2. Germline V lookup: CDR1 DFQATT, CDR2 SNEGSKA (reference sequence). The V gene end was trimmed by 3 bases and the J gene end by 6 bases; junction bases not matched to a gene: 3. The CDR3 has 12 residues. The CDR3 protein is CSARGGRAEQYF. For the CDR3, the DNA is TGCAGTGCTAGGGGCGGGAGGGCCGAGCAGTACTTC.

V usage is TRBV15 and J usage is TRBJ2-7; D call uncertain. Germline V CDR1 and CDR2: LNHNV, YYDKDF (reference sequence). The CDR3 sequence is 13 residues long. V lost 3 bases and J lost 2, with 8 bases in between. The CDR3 here is CATSSAVTYEQYF. CDR3 nucleotide sequence: TGTGCCACCAGCAGTGCGGTTACCTACGAGCAGTACTTC.

V gene TRBV7-6 combines with J gene TRBJ1-1, with D uncertain. The CDR3 spans 13 residues. The germline CDR1 and CDR2 sequences are SGHVS and FNYEAQ. V lost 4 bases and J lost 6, with 12 bases in between. CDR3 nucleotide sequence: TGTGCCAGCAGCTCCAGGACTGGGGCTGAAGCTTTCTTT. Amino acid sequence: CASSSRTGAEAFF. Filled out from reference TRBV7-6 and TRBJ1-1, the complete variable domain reads GAGVSQSPRYKVTKRGQDVALRCDPISGHVSLYWYRQALGQGPEFLTYFNYEAQQDKSGLPNDRFSAERPEGSISTLTIQRTEQRDSAMYRCASSSRTGAEAFFGQGTRLTVV.

The V and J genes are TRBV7-2 and TRBJ1-6; tentative D call: TRBD1 (5 bases). Trimming left V 1 base short and J 7 bases short, with 11 bases between. The CDR3 loop spans 15 amino acids. Germline values: CDR1 SGHTA, CDR2 FQGNSA. The CDR3 loop reads CASSLGGPQNSPLHF. DNA for the CDR3: TGTGCCAGCAGCTTAGGGGGACCCCAAAATTCACCCCTCCACTTT. The full variable domain, with the rest looked up from reference TRBV7-2 and TRBJ1-6, is GAGVSQSPSNKVTEKGKDVELRCDPISGHTALYWYRQSLGQGLEFLIYFQGNSAPDKSGLPSDRFSAERTGGSVSTLTIQRTQQEDSAVYLCASSLGGPQNSPLHFGNGTRLTVT.

V is TRBV19 and J is TRBJ1-2; 8 bases agree with TRBD1. V lost 9 bases and J lost 4; bases outside the gene matches: 7. The CDR3 is 13 residues long. Germline V gives CDR1 LNHDA, CDR2 SQIVND (reference sequence). The CDR3 here is CASSTTGVYGYTF. The CDR3 bases are TGTGCCAGCTCAACGACAGGGGTCTATGGCTACACCTTC.

This clonotype was found once. This chain joins TRBV6-1 and TRBJ2-5; tentative D call: TRBD2 (6 bases). With 6 bases removed from V and 4 bases from J, the gap between germline ends came to 18 bases. The V gene's germline CDR1 is MNHNS and CDR2 SASEGT. CDR3 length equals 15 residues. In DNA, the CDR3 is TGTGCCAGCAGAGTGGGGGGTCCATCAATAGAGACCCAGTACTTC. Translating it yields CASRVGGPSIETQYF.

The chain joins TRBV20-1 to TRBJ2-1; a weak D match, TRBD2 (5 bases). The V gene lost 6 bases and the J gene lost 6 bases, with 12 bases spanning the gap. CDR1 DFQATT and CDR2 SNEGSKA come from the germline V gene (reference sequence). This CDR3 has 12 residues. The CDR3 DNA follows: TGCAGTGCGGGAAAAGAGGGCAATGAGCAGTTCTTC. Residues: CSAGKEGNEQFF.

This clonotype turned up a few times. For the CDR3, the DNA is TGTGCCAGCAGCAAAGGGACCGGCAATCAGCCCCAGCATTTT. This translates into CASSKGTGNQPQHF. The V gene is TRBV21-1, the J gene TRBJ1-5. TRBV21-1 is classified as a pseudogene. The CDR3 has 14 residues.

V and J are TRBV7-2 and TRBJ2-3; 10 bases match TRBD2. The CDR3 loop spans 16 amino acids. Trimming removed 1 base from V and 4 bases from J; junction bases left unmatched: 5. The germline CDR1 and CDR2 sequences are SGHTA and FQGNSA. The CDR3 reads CASSLGLAGVADTQYF. The CDR3 bases are TGTGCCAGCAGCTTAGGTCTAGCGGGAGTGGCAGATACGCAGTATTTT.

This clonotype has a handful of counts. The gene calls are TRBV11-2 and TRBJ1-6, with D possibly TRBD1 on 6 matching bases. CDR3 length: 15 amino acids. Germline assignment: CDR1 SGHAT and CDR2 FQNNGV. Trimming shortened V by 5 bases and J by 3 bases, and 11 bases separated the two germline ends. The CDR3 reads CASSPDSFYNSPLHF. The CDR3 DNA reads as TGTGCCAGCAGCCCGGACAGCTTCTATAATTCACCCCTCCACTTT.

The chain links TRBV6-1 to TRBJ1-2, with unresolved D. The germline V gene encodes CDR1 MNHNS and CDR2 SASEGT. V was cut by 6 bases and J by 4 bases, with 6 bases left in between. CDR3 length equals 11 residues. In DNA, the CDR3 is TGTGCCAGCAGCGGAGCCTATGGCTACACCTTC. It specifies CASSGAYGYTF.

This clonotype was seen only a few times. This rearrangement joins TRBV16 to TRBJ1-5, with D maybe TRBD1 (5 bases). Between the trimmed V and J ends, which lost 3 bases and 4 bases, there was a span of 19 bases. Germline CDR1 reads KGHSY; CDR2 reads FQNENV. The CDR3 has 17 amino acids. The CDR3 region has the DNA TGTGCCAGCAGCCACCTGGGGCAGCAGGGAGGGAATCAGCCCCAGCATTTT. As protein: CASSHLGQQGGNQPQHF.

The gene calls are TRBV6-1 and TRBJ2-1; no firm D call. V was clipped by 6 bases and J by 3 bases, with 21 bases between them. Germline V lookup: CDR1 MNHNS, CDR2 SASEGT. CDR3 length equals 17 residues. As DNA, the CDR3 is TGTGCCAGCAGGGGGTCTAGGACCAACGATTTCTACAATGAGCAGTTCTTC. Amino acids: CASRGSRTNDFYNEQFF.

V and J are TRBV20-1 and TRBJ2-1; tentative D call: TRBD2 (6 bases). The CDR3 runs 12 residues. The V and J ends lost 6 bases and 13 bases respectively, with 19 bases between them. Germline CDR1 is DFQATT and CDR2 is SNEGSKA (reference sequence). CDR3 region: CSAPTSWGEQFF. The CDR3 DNA reads as TGCAGTGCGCCGACTAGTTGGGGTGAACAGTTCTTC.

The rearrangement links TRBV7-9 to TRBJ2-5, with no clear D. Germline-derived CDR1 and CDR2 are SEHNR and FQNEAQ (reference sequence). Trimming pared 8 bases from V and 4 bases from J, leaving 5 bases between. CDR3 length: 10 residues. CDR3 nucleotides: TGTGCCAGCGAGAGAGAGACCCAGTACTTC. Encoded protein: CASERETQYF.

This clonotype was counted a single time. The V and J genes are TRBV20-1 and TRBJ2-3, with D unclear. The germline gives CDR1 DFQATT, CDR2 SNEGSKA (reference sequence). Trimming took off 0 bases at V and 2 bases at J, with 9 bases between the two ends. The CDR3 covers 14 residues. The CDR3 loop reads CSARDSGFTDTQYF. CDR3 bases: TGCAGTGCTAGAGATAGTGGCTTCACAGATACGCAGTATTTT.

The chain carries TRBV7-2 and TRBJ2-7; TRBD2 matches at 13 bases. The germline gives CDR1 SGHTA, CDR2 FQGNSA. The CDR3 sequence is 15 residues long. J lost 4 bases, V lost 1 base, and 1 base had no gene match. CDR3 coding DNA: TGTGCCAGCAGCTTAGGGGGACTAGCGGGGTACGAGCAGTACTTC. It codes for CASSLGGLAGYEQYF. The variable domain in full, with the rest retrieved from reference TRBV7-2 and TRBJ2-7, is GAGVSQSPSNKVTEKGKDVELRCDPISGHTALYWYRQSLGQGLEFLIYFQGNSAPDKSGLPSDRFSAERTGGSVSTLTIQRTQQEDSAVYLCASSLGGLAGYEQYFGPGTRLTVT.

The chain joins TRBV6-5 to TRBJ1-1; D gene uncertain. The CDR3 has 15 amino acids. CDR1 MNHEY and CDR2 SVGAGI come from the germline V gene. V lost 3 bases and J 0 bases, leaving 11 bases between the germline ends. The CDR3 reads CASSYRWGMNTEAFF. DNA for the CDR3: TGTGCCAGCAGTTATAGGTGGGGAATGAACACTGAAGCTTTCTTT.